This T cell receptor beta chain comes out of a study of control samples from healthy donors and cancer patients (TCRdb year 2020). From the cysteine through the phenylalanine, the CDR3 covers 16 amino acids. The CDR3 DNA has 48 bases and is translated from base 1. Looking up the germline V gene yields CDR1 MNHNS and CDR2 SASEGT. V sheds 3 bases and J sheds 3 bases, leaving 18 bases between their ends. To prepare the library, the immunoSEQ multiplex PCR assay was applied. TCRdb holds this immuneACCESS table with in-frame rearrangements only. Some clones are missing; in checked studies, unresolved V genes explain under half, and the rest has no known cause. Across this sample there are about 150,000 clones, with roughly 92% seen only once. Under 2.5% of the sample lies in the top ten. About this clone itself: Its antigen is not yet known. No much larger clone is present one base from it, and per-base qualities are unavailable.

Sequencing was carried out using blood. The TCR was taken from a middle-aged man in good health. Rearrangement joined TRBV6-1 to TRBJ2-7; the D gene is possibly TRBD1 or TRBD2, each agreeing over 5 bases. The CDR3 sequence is CASSDLTGWGNYEQYF. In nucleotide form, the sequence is TGTGCCAGCAGTGACCTTACCGGATGGGGGAACTACGAGCAGTACTTC.